A selection of T cell receptor beta chains follows, all from one sample in a study of blood T cell repertoires in COVID-19. Only in-frame clones appear in the TCRdb table, and some are missing; sequencing was by immunoSEQ multiplex PCR. The data show 130,000 to 150,000 clones, roughly 90% seen once. Source material: peripheral blood. These TCRs come from a man aged 65 to 79 with acute or convalescent COVID-19. Each CDR3 is given with its conserved first and last residue. A D gene is named only where the DNA matches it firmly. The size entry is marked missing in some rows and otherwise reads once, few, many or a size class.

d_call j_call v_call clone_size cdr3_aa cdr3_nt
. TRBJ1-1 TRBV12-3/TRBV12-4 . CASRLNTEAFF TGTGCCAGCAGGCTAAACACTGAAGCTTTCTTT
. TRBJ1-5 TRBV19 . CASSQTVDQPQHF TGTGCCAGTAGTCAAACGGTCGATCAGCCCCAGCATTTT
. TRBJ2-5 TRBV5-1 . CASSLGAHIDQETQYF TGCGCCAGCAGCTTGGGTGCCCACATCGACCAAGAGACCCAGTACTTC
TRBD1 TRBJ1-2 TRBV6-5 . CASSRTGWPNYGYTF TGTGCCAGCAGTCGGACAGGGTGGCCTAACTATGGCTACACCTTC
. TRBJ2-7 TRBV30 . CAWSISTSYEQYF TGTGCCTGGAGTATCAGTACATCCTACGAGCAGTACTTC
. TRBJ1-6 TRBV6-5 once CASSYSSHRPNSPLHF TGTGCCAGCAGTTACTCGTCTCACAGGCCCAATTCACCCCTCCACTTT
TRBD1 TRBJ2-7 TRBV7-9 . CASSWGTAYEQYF TGTGCCAGCAGCTGGGGGACAGCCTACGAGCAGTACTTC
TRBD1 TRBJ2-5 TRBV29-1 . CSVSGTGEGEETQYF TGCAGCGTAAGCGGGACAGGGGAAGGAGAAGAGACCCAGTACTTC
TRBD1 TRBJ1-1 TRBV5-5 few CASSTGATEAFF TGTGCCAGCTCGACAGGGGCCACTGAAGCTTTCTTT
TRBD2 TRBJ2-7 TRBV3-1/TRBV3-2 . CASSPERRGIPYEQYF TGTGCCAGCAGCCCCGAGAGGCGGGGGATCCCCTACGAGCAGTACTTC
. TRBJ2-3 TRBV5-1 . CASRGGLSTDTQYF TGCGCCAGCAGGGGGGGACTGAGCACAGATACGCAGTATTTT
. TRBJ2-5 TRBV19 . CASSSWGGEREETQYF TGTGCCAGTAGTTCCTGGGGCGGCGAAAGGGAAGAGACCCAGTACTTC
. TRBJ1-6 TRBV5-5 few CASSHEQGYYNSPLHF TGTGCCAGCAGCCATGAACAGGGCTACTATAATTCACCCCTCCACTTT
TRBD1 TRBJ1-2 TRBV7-2 . CASSFATGFQEGYTF TGTGCCAGCAGCTTCGCGACAGGGTTCCAGGAGGGCTACACCTTC
TRBD2 TRBJ2-5 TRBV3-1/TRBV3-2 once CASSLLGLAGGGETQYF TGTGCCAGCAGCCTCCTGGGACTAGCGGGGGGTGGAGAGACCCAGTACTTC
TRBD1 TRBJ1-2 TRBV7-6 . CASSIGTAGYGYTF TGTGCCAGCAGTATCGGGACAGCGGGCTATGGCTACACCTTC
TRBD2 TRBJ2-1 TRBV14 . CASSQDSGRANEQFF TGTGCCAGCAGCCAAGATAGCGGGAGGGCAAATGAGCAGTTCTTC
. TRBJ2-1 TRBV5-1 . CASTPRQPGSEQFF TGCGCCAGCACCCCGCGACAACCGGGGTCGGAGCAGTTCTTC
TRBD1 TRBJ2-3 TRBV7-3 once CASSPRQGATDTQYF TGTGCCAGCAGCCCCAGGCAGGGGGCTACAGATACGCAGTATTTT
. TRBJ1-1 TRBV15 once CATSTRGGTEAFF TGTGCCACCAGCACTAGGGGGGGCACTGAAGCTTTCTTT
. TRBJ1-2 TRBV2 few CASSERDRHGYTF TGTGCCAGCAGTGAAAGAGACAGGCATGGCTATACCTTC
. TRBJ2-7 TRBV7-2 . CASSLVQGSSYEQYF TGTGCCAGCAGCTTAGTCCAGGGCTCCTCCTACGAGCAGTACTTC
. TRBJ1-2 TRBV19 . CASSIQGTNYGYTF TGTGCCAGTAGTATACAGGGGACTAACTATGGCTACACCTTC
. TRBJ2-2 TRBV10-1 . CASSQGYTGELFF TGCGCCAGCAGTCAGGGGTACACCGGGGAGCTGTTTTTT
TRBD2 TRBJ2-1 TRBV27 . CASRRGSSGSNEQFF TGTGCCAGCAGGAGAGGGTCTAGCGGGAGCAATGAGCAGTTCTTC
TRBD2 TRBJ2-7 TRBV7-6 few CASSTRTSGRSPYEQYF TGTGCCAGCAGCACCCGGACTAGCGGGAGGTCTCCCTACGAGCAGTACTTC
TRBD1 TRBJ2-5 TRBV5-1 . CASSPGGATETQYF TGCGCCAGCAGCCCAGGGGGCGCGACAGAGACCCAGTACTTC
TRBD2 TRBJ2-1 TRBV13 . CASSLDGRVDEQFF TGTGCCAGCAGCTTAGACGGGAGGGTGGATGAGCAGTTCTTC
. TRBJ2-5 TRBV28 . CASSFSSTQTQYF TGTGCCAGCAGTTTTTCCTCTACTCAGACCCAGTACTTC
TRBD1 TRBJ2-1 TRBV12-3/TRBV12-4 . CASSGQGNNEQFF TGTGCCAGCAGTGGACAGGGAAACAATGAGCAGTTCTTC
TRBD1 TRBJ1-2 TRBV25-1 once CASSGRGQGLYGYTF TGTGCCAGCAGTGGCCGGGGACAGGGGCTCTATGGCTACACCTTC
. TRBJ2-7 TRBV3-1/TRBV3-2 . CASSPDPHLYSGSYEQYF TGTGCCAGCAGCCCCGACCCCCATCTGTACAGCGGCTCCTACGAGCAGTACTTC
TRBD2 TRBJ2-3 TRBV5-4 . CASSLKIAGETDTQYF TGTGCCAGCAGCTTGAAGATCGCGGGAGAAACAGATACGCAGTATTTT
TRBD1 TRBJ1-2 TRBV5-4 . CASSLWSARGRSYGYTF TGTGCCAGCAGCTTGTGGAGCGCCAGGGGGCGCAGCTATGGCTACACCTTC
TRBD1 TRBJ2-4 TRBV10-1 . CASSDLDRAIQYF TGCGCCAGCAGTGACCTCGACAGGGCCATTCAGTACTTC
. TRBJ1-1 TRBV18 . CASSPRVNTEAFF TGTGCCAGCTCACCCCGGGTGAACACTGAAGCTTTCTTT
TRBD1 TRBJ2-2 TRBV5-3 . CARSSFRGRDTGELFF TGTGCCAGAAGCTCTTTCAGGGGGCGCGACACCGGGGAGCTGTTTTTT
. TRBJ1-2 TRBV9 . CASSVAGGNYGYTF TGTGCCAGCAGCGTAGCTGGGGGCAACTATGGCTACACCTTC
. TRBJ1-3 TRBV5-1 . CASSLAGGSGNTIYF TGCGCCAGCAGCTTGGCCGGCGGCTCTGGAAACACCATATATTTT
TRBD1 TRBJ1-4 TRBV7-2 . CASSFGQGEKLFF TGTGCCAGCAGCTTTGGACAGGGTGAAAAACTGTTTTTT
. TRBJ1-1 TRBV19 . CASSSPGAGTEAFF TGTGCCAGTAGTTCGCCAGGGGCGGGTACTGAAGCTTTCTTT
. TRBJ1-6 TRBV6-5 . CASSWGRGNSPLHF TGTGCCAGCAGTTGGGGCAGGGGAAATTCACCCCTCCACTTT
TRBD1 TRBJ1-1 TRBV28 . CASTLTGGRALGTEAFF TGTGCCAGCACCCTTACAGGGGGTAGGGCACTGGGCACTGAAGCTTTCTTT
TRBD1 TRBJ1-2 TRBV5-1 . CASSLPSTGGAGYTF TGCGCCAGCAGCTTGCCCAGTACAGGGGGAGCTGGCTACACCTTC
. TRBJ1-1 TRBV5-1 . CASSLAGTTEAFF TGCGCCAGCAGCCTGGCCGGGACAACTGAAGCTTTCTTT
. TRBJ2-3 TRBV4-1 . CASSLGQFLGDTQYF TGCGCCAGCAGCCTTGGACAGTTTCTAGGAGATACGCAGTATTTT
TRBD1 TRBJ1-3 TRBV4-2 . CASSQGGTGPYSGNTIYF TGTGCCAGCAGCCAAGGGGGGACAGGCCCATATTCTGGAAACACCATATATTTT
. TRBJ1-1 TRBV19 . CASSIGGNTGTEAFF TGTGCCAGTAGTATTGGCGGAAATACGGGCACTGAAGCTTTCTTT
. TRBJ2-1 TRBV19 . CASSILFSSYNEQFF TGTGCCAGTAGTATCCTCTTTAGCTCCTACAATGAGCAGTTCTTC